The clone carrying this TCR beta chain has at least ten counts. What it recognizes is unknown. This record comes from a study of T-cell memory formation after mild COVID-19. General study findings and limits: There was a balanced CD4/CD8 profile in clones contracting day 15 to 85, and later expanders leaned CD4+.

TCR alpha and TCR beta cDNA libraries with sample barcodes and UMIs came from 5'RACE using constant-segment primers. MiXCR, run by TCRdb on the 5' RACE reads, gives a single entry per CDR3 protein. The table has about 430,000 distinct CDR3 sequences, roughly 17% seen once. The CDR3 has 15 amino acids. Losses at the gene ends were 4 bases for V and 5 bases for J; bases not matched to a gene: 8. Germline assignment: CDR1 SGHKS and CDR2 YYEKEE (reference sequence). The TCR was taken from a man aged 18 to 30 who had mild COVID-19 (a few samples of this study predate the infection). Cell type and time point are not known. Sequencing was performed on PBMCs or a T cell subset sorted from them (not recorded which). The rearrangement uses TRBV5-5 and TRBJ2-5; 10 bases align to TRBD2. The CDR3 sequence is CASSQPSGGLETQYF. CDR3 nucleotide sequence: TGTGCCAGCAGCCAACCTAGCGGGGGTCTTGAGACCCAGTACTTC.